A selection of T cell receptor beta chains follows, all from one sample in a study of Ad26.COV2.S vaccination and SARS-CoV-2 variants. TCRdb keeps only in-frame clones here, not all; method: immunoSEQ multiplex PCR. This table holds hundreds of thousands of clones, 70% to 90% found once. The specimen comprised peripheral blood, sampled in a trial of Ad26.COV2.S vaccine versus placebo. All receptors come from a person aged 18-60 years who received the Ad26.COV2.S COVID-19 vaccine or a placebo. CDR3s include the opening cysteine and the closing phenylalanine or tryptophan. The order of the fields is D gene, V gene, clone size, J gene, CDR3 DNA, CDR3 protein. D genes are given only for firm matches. The listing skips clone size in some rows; elsewhere it reads once, few, many or a size class.

NA	TRBV7-2	NA	TRBJ2-1	TGTGCCAGCAGCTTAGGACAGTACAATGAGCAGTTCTTC	CASSLGQYNEQFF
NA	TRBV27	few	TRBJ1-5	TGTGCCAGCAGTTTCGTCTACAATCAGCCCCAGCATTTT	CASSFVYNQPQHF
TRBD1	TRBV6-6	NA	TRBJ2-7	TGTGCCAGCAGACGACAGGGGTACGAGCAGTACTTC	CASRRQGYEQYF
TRBD1	TRBV4-2	NA	TRBJ1-5	TGTGCCAGCAGCCAAGATGGGAGTGACAGGGCCGGACAGCCCCAGCATTTT	CASSQDGSDRAGQPQHF
TRBD2	TRBV28	NA	TRBJ2-1	TGTGCCAGCAGTACAGCGGGAGTCGACAATGAGCAGTTCTTC	CASSTAGVDNEQFF
NA	TRBV6-5	NA	TRBJ1-2	TGTGCCAGCAGTAGAGAGAACAGGGTTGGCTACACCTTC	CASSRENRVGYTF
NA	TRBV15	NA	TRBJ1-1	TGTGCCACCAGCAGTTGGGGGAACACTGAAGCTTTCTTT	CATSSWGNTEAFF
NA	TRBV6-5	once	TRBJ2-4	TGTGCCAGCAGTTACCGGGGGGCCCTAGCCAAAAACATTCAGTACTTC	CASSYRGALAKNIQYF
TRBD1	TRBV6-5	NA	TRBJ2-7	TGTGCCAGCAAGCCGGGACAGGAGCGTGTCGAGCAGTACTTC	CASKPGQERVEQYF
NA	TRBV7-6	NA	TRBJ2-3	TGTGCCAGCAGCTTAGGAGGGAGGCCAGATACGCAGTATTTT	CASSLGGRPDTQYF
NA	TRBV20-1	NA	TRBJ2-3	TGCAGTGCTAGACTCGGGGATACGCAGTATTTT	CSARLGDTQYF
TRBD1	TRBV5-1	NA	TRBJ2-5	TGCGCCAGCAGCCTTGGGACAGGGTCCGGGGCCCAGTACTTC	CASSLGTGSGAQYF
TRBD1	TRBV6-5	NA	TRBJ1-1	TGTGCCAGCAGTCGCCAGGGGGGTGAAGCTTTCTTT	CASSRQGGEAFF
TRBD1	TRBV3-1/TRBV3-2	NA	TRBJ2-7	TGTGCCAGCAGCCAAGCCGGGACAGGGGAGAACGAGCAGTACTTC	CASSQAGTGENEQYF
TRBD1	TRBV5-3	NA	TRBJ2-7	TGTGCCAGAAGCGGACGACAGGGGTCGCAAGGGAGAAACGAGCAGTACTTC	CARSGRQGSQGRNEQYF
NA	TRBV30	NA	TRBJ2-4	TGTGCCTGGAGTGTACAGGAGACAGTCTATTCTCAGTACTTC	CAWSVQETVYSQYF
TRBD2	TRBV5-4	NA	TRBJ2-7	TGTGCCAGCAGCCCGGGACTAGCGGTAGGACGCTACGAGCAGTACTTC	CASSPGLAVGRYEQYF
TRBD1	TRBV5-4	NA	TRBJ1-1	TGTGCCAGCAGCCGGGCGGCCAGGGGGCCGAACACTGAAGCTTTCTTT	CASSRAARGPNTEAFF
NA	TRBV5-4	NA	TRBJ2-5	TGTGCCAGCAGCTACCGGACGGAACAAGAGACCCAGTACTTC	CASSYRTEQETQYF
NA	TRBV3-1/TRBV3-2	NA	TRBJ2-5	TGTGCCAGCAGCCAAGGGACGTGGGAGACCCAGTACTTC	CASSQGTWETQYF
TRBD2	TRBV4-2	NA	TRBJ2-7	TGTGCCAGCAGCCAAGGTGGGACTAGCGGGAGCCAAGGCGAGCAGTACTTC	CASSQGGTSGSQGEQYF
NA	TRBV30	NA	TRBJ2-1	TGTGCCTGGAGCCCGTGGGACAATGAGCAGTTCTTC	CAWSPWDNEQFF
NA	TRBV2	NA	TRBJ2-3	TGTGCCAGCACCTCACAGTCAAGCACAGATACGCAGTATTTT	CASTSQSSTDTQYF
NA	TRBV19	NA	TRBJ1-4	TGTGCCAGTAGTATAGTACCCCCTCGATTCTCTCTTAATGAAAAACTGTTTTTT	CASSIVPPRFSLNEKLFF
TRBD1	TRBV5-6	NA	TRBJ2-7	TGTGCCAGCAGCTGGGACAGGCTATCCTACGAGCAGTACTTC	CASSWDRLSYEQYF
TRBD1	TRBV18	NA	TRBJ1-1	TGTGCCAGCTCGCCGGGACAGGGTCAAGCTTTCTTT	CASSPGQGQAFF
NA	TRBV19	NA	TRBJ2-3	TGTGCCACCACTGGCCAGGTGCCAGATACGCAGTATTTT	CATTGQVPDTQYF